The 21 T cell receptor beta chains given below trace back to one sample, sequenced in a study of blood T cell repertoires in COVID-19. TCRdb's copy holds only in-frame clones and misses some; the assay was immunoSEQ multiplex PCR. The table shows about 370,000 clones, with over 75% occurring only once. Sequencing was done on a sample of peripheral blood. The receptors were gathered from a woman aged 25 to 39 with COVID-19, enrolled during active disease.

This chain uses TRBV4-1 with TRBJ1-2; TRBD1 aligns across 7 bases. The length of the CDR3 is 14 residues. Germline assignment: CDR1 MGHRA and CDR2 YSYEKL. V was clipped by 4 bases and J by 4 bases; unmatched bases: 6. The CDR3, as DNA: TGCGCCAGCAGCCCCAGGGGGACTGGCTATGGCTACACCTTC. Its translation: CASSPRGTGYGYTF.

The V gene is TRBV5-4, the J gene TRBJ1-1, with D maybe TRBD1 (6 bases). The CDR3 contains 16 residues. Trimming took 0 bases from V and 0 from J, leaving 12 bases between them. Per germline, CDR1 SGHNT and CDR2 YYREEE (reference sequence). The CDR3: CASSLALGALNTEAFF. As DNA, the CDR3 is TGTGCCAGCAGCTTGGCTTTGGGGGCGCTGAACACTGAAGCTTTCTTT.

The chain is built from TRBV27 and TRBJ2-7; D uncertain. Germline CDR1 reads MNHEY; CDR2 reads SMNVEV (reference sequence). V lost 2 bases and J 3 bases, leaving 8 bases between the germline ends. The CDR3 length is 13 residues. Here the CDR3 DNA reads TGTGCCAGCAGTTTAAGCCCCCTCTACGAGCAGTACTTC. Its translation is CASSLSPLYEQYF.

CDR3 sequence reads: CASSQAQTSGRTDTQYF. The CDR3 bases are TGCGCCAGCAGCCAAGCCCAGACTAGCGGGAGGACAGATACGCAGTATTTT. The V call is TRBV4-1, the J call TRBJ2-3; 13 positions agree with TRBD2. The V segment lost 1 base and the J segment 3 bases; nucleotides outside the gene matches: 4. Germline values: CDR1 MGHRA, CDR2 YSYEKL. This CDR3 has 17 amino acids.

The gene calls are TRBV4-1 and TRBJ2-1; TRBD1 might be the D (5 bases). Germline V CDR1 and CDR2: MGHRA, YSYEKL. The CDR3 spans 17 residues. Trimming took 5 bases from V and 6 from J, leaving 23 bases between them. CDR3 in amino acids: CASSYPRRGQGGNEQFF. For the CDR3, the DNA is TGCGCCAGCAGCTACCCTAGGAGAGGACAAGGCGGCAATGAGCAGTTCTTC.

This chain joins TRBV5-4 and TRBJ1-2, with D perhaps matching TRBD1 (5 bases). The CDR3 runs to 13 residues. V gave up 2 bases and J gave up 4 bases, with 9 bases separating them. CDR1 is SGHNT, CDR2 YYREEE, per germline (reference sequence). The CDR3 is CASSLYQGYGYTF. CDR3 sequence (DNA): TGTGCCAGCAGCTTATATCAGGGCTATGGCTACACCTTC. The full variable domain, in which reference TRBV5-4 and TRBJ1-2 provide the parts outside the CDR3, is ETGVTQSPTHLIKTRGQQVTLRCSSQSGHNTVSWYQQALGQGPQFIFQYYREEENGRGNFPPRFSGLQFPNYSSELNVNALELDDSALYLCASSLYQGYGYTFGSGTRLTVV.

V is TRBV2 and J is TRBJ2-1, with D possibly TRBD2 on 6 matching bases. The CDR3 consists of 13 residues. The germline V gene encodes CDR1 SNHLY and CDR2 FYNNEI. V dropped 6 bases and J dropped 4 bases, with 10 bases sitting between them. CDR3 nucleotide sequence: TGTGCCAGCAGGGAGGGGCGGTACAATGAGCAGTTCTTC. This encodes CASREGRYNEQFF.

The rearrangement joins TRBV19 to TRBJ2-1; 11 bases are a match to TRBD2. The length of the CDR3 is 15 residues. V was clipped by 6 bases and J by 11 bases; unmatched bases: 12. The V gene's germline CDR1 is LNHDA and CDR2 SQIVND (reference sequence). CDR3 region: CASSPRLAGNPQQFF. CDR3 bases: TGTGCCAGTAGCCCTAGACTAGCGGGAAATCCTCAGCAGTTCTTC.

V gene TRBV10-1 combines with J gene TRBJ1-2; D remains ambiguous. The CDR3 consists of 13 residues. The V gene's germline CDR1 is WNHNN and CDR2 SYGVQD (reference sequence). V was trimmed by 4 bases and J by 7 bases, leaving 13 bases between them. The chain's CDR3 is CASSADRGRGYTF. DNA of the CDR3: TGCGCCAGCAGTGCGGACCGGGGTCGTGGCTACACCTTC.

The chain uses TRBV6-1 and TRBJ2-3, with a weak D call TRBD2 (6 bases). The CDR3 is 17 amino acids. Germline CDR1 reads MNHNS; CDR2 reads SASEGT. V was pared by 0 bases and J by 3 bases, with 16 bases between. The CDR3 DNA reads as TGTGCCAGCAGTGAAGCGCTCTTTCGGGAGACAACAGATACGCAGTATTTT. This gives the protein CASSEALFRETTDTQYF.

The CDR3 DNA reads as TGCGCCAGCAGCCGGTCACAGGCTGCCACTGAAGCTTTCTTT. Its translation: CASSRSQAATEAFF. The chain is built from TRBV5-1 and TRBJ1-1; possible D gene TRBD1, 5 bases. V was pared by 4 bases and J by 4 bases, with 14 bases between. The CDR3 spans 14 residues. The germline CDR1 and CDR2 sequences are SGHRS and YFSETQ. The full variable domain, completed using reference TRBV5-1 and TRBJ1-1, is KAGVTQTPRYLIKTRGQQVTLSCSPISGHRSVSWYQQTPGQGLQFLFEYFSETQRNKGNFPGRFSGRQFSNSRSEMNVSTLELGDSALYLCASSRSQAATEAFFGQGTRLTVV.

The gene calls are TRBV5-1 and TRBJ2-5; TRBD1 matches at 9 bases. Germline CDR1 reads SGHRS; CDR2 reads YFSETQ. V shed 7 bases, J shed 5 bases, and the junction held 15 bases outside the gene matches. This CDR3 spans 16 amino acids. In nucleotides, the CDR3 is TGCGCCAGCGGGGCTGATTTAGGACAGGGGAGGGAGACCCAGTACTTC. It yields the protein CASGADLGQGRETQYF.

The CDR3 sequence: CASSLPGLQSYEQYF. The CDR3 coding sequence is TGTGCCAGCAGCTTGCCGGGACTCCAATCGTACGAGCAGTACTTC. The J gene is TRBJ2-7, the V gene TRBV5-6; possibly TRBD2 for D (6 bases). CDR1 is SGHDT, CDR2 YYEEEE, per germline. The CDR3 loop spans 15 amino acids. Trimming pared 1 base from V and 4 bases from J, leaving 15 bases between.

The chain recombines TRBV27 with TRBJ2-3, with D perhaps TRBD1 (6 bases). Between the trimmed V and J ends, which lost 7 bases and 1 base, there was a span of 15 bases. This CDR3 has 15 amino acids. The germline V gene has CDR1 MNHEY and CDR2 SMNVEV (reference sequence). CDR3 in amino acids: CASTWGRRGTDTQYF. CDR3 DNA sequence: TGTGCCAGCACCTGGGGGCGTCGAGGCACAGATACGCAGTATTTT.

The chain couples TRBV4-1 to TRBJ2-2, with 8 bases that match TRBD2. Germline loops: CDR1 MGHRA, CDR2 YSYEKL. The CDR3 consists of 16 residues. Unmatched junction bases numbered 6, after V lost 0 bases and J lost 6 bases. The CDR3 DNA is TGCGCCAGCAGCCAAGAGGCGGGAGGATTGGCCGGGGAGCTGTTTTTT. As protein: CASSQEAGGLAGELFF.

The chain couples TRBV24-1 to TRBJ2-5; a weak D match, TRBD1 (5 bases). V was clipped by 9 bases and J by 6 bases, with 10 bases between them. This CDR3 is built from 11 residues. Germline loops: CDR1 KGHDR, CDR2 SFDVKD. CDR3 sequence reads: CATRKGKTQYF. The CDR3 DNA is TGTGCCACCCGGAAGGGGAAGACCCAGTACTTC.

With regard to this clone: Sequence at one end of the junction differs from germline and may be a read error. This chain links TRBV7-7 with TRBJ2-1, with 7 bases fitting TRBD1. In germline, CDR1 is SSHAT, CDR2 FNYEAQ (reference sequence). CDR3 length: 15 amino acids. The CDR3, as DNA: TGTGCTAGCAGTTTCTCGACAGGGAAGATGGATGAGCAGTTCTTC. Amino acids: CASSFSTGKMDEQFF.

The V and J genes are TRBV5-4 and TRBJ2-6; 13 nucleotides agree with TRBD2. After removal of 7 bases from V and 1 base from J, the junction contained 8 bases not matched to a gene. This CDR3 is built from 18 residues. Per germline, CDR1 SGHNT and CDR2 YYREEE (reference sequence). In nucleotides, the CDR3 is TGTGCCAGCGGCCCAAGACTAGCGGGAGGTTCTGGGGCCAACGTCCTGACTTTC. Amino acids: CASGPRLAGGSGANVLTF. The complete variable domain, with remaining parts taken from reference TRBV5-4 and TRBJ2-6, reads ETGVTQSPTHLIKTRGQQVTLRCSSQSGHNTVSWYQQALGQGPQFIFQYYREEENGRGNFPPRFSGLQFPNYSSELNVNALELDDSALYLCASGPRLAGGSGANVLTFGAGSRLTVL.

The rearrangement links TRBV30 to TRBJ1-3; tentatively, D is TRBD1 (6 bases). The V and J ends lost 4 bases and 2 bases respectively, with 15 bases between them. The germline V gene encodes CDR1 GTSNPN and CDR2 SVGIG (reference sequence). This CDR3 is built from 15 residues. DNA for the CDR3: TGTGCCTGGACCCCGGGAGGGGGTCCTGGAAACACCATATATTTT. Its protein is CAWTPGGGPGNTIYF.

The chain uses TRBV7-8 and TRBJ2-7; perhaps TRBD2 as D (6 bases). The CDR3 length is 15 residues. The V gene lost 4 bases and the J gene lost 2 bases, with 15 bases spanning the gap. CDR1 and CDR2 from the germline V gene are SGHVS and FQNEAQ. As DNA, the CDR3 is TGTGCCAGCAGCTCAGCGCGGGATCATGCCTACGAGCAGTACTTC. It translates to CASSSARDHAYEQYF.

The chain employs TRBV5-1 and TRBJ2-5, with D tentatively TRBD2 (6 bases). Germline V CDR1 and CDR2: SGHRS, YFSETQ. V lost 4 bases and J 3 bases, leaving 22 bases between the germline ends. The CDR3 consists of 17 residues. The CDR3 reads CASSPQGAGRNKETQYF. CDR3 bases: TGCGCCAGCAGCCCCCAAGGTGCAGGGAGGAATAAAGAGACCCAGTACTTC.